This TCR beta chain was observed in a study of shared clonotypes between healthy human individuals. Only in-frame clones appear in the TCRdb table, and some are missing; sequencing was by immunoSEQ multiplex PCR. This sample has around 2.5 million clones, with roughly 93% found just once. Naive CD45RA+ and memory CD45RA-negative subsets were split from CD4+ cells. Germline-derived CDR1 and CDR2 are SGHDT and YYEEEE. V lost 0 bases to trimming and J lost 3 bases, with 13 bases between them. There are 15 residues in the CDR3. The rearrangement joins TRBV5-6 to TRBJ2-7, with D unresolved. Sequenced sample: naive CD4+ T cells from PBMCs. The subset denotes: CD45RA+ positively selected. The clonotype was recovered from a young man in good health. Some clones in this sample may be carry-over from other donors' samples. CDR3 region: CASSLDSYPLYEQYF. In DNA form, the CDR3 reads TGTGCCAGCAGCTTGGACAGCTATCCCCTCTACGAGCAGTACTTC.